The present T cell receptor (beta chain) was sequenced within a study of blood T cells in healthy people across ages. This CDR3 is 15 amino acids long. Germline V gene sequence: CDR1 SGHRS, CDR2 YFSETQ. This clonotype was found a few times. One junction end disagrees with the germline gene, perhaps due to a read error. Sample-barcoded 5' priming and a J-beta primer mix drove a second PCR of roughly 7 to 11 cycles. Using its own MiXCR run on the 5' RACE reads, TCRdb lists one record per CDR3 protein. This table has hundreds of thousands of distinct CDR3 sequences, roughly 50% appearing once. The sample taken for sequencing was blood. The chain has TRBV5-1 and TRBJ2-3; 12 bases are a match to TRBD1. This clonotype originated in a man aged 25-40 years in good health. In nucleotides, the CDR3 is TGTGCCAGCAGCTTAGGGACAGGGGGCTCAGATACGCAGTATTTT. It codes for CASSLGTGGSDTQYF.